The 10 T cell receptor beta chains presented below share a single source sample, sequenced in a study of blood T cells in healthy people across ages. A J-beta primer mix and a sample-barcoded 5' primer were used in a second PCR of about 7 to 12 cycles. Via MiXCR, TCRdb re-called the 5' RACE reads, giving one row per CDR3 protein. The data show 850,000 to 950,000 distinct CDR3 sequences, 25% to 35% seen once. Sequenced: blood. Receptor source: a woman of 80 years or more in good health.

This clonotype was counted between two and nine times. The chain couples TRBV18 to TRBJ1-1; D is undetermined. V lost 1 base and J 0 bases, leaving 12 bases between the germline ends. Germline lookup yields CDR1 KGHSH and CDR2 LQKENI. The CDR3 is made up of 16 amino acids. The CDR3 DNA reads TGTGCCAGCTCACCACAGAAGACGGACCTGAACACTGAAGCTTTCTTT. This gives the protein CASSPQKTDLNTEAFF.

This clonotype has ten or more counts. V gene TRBV12-3 or TRBV12-4 combines with J gene TRBJ2-7; a weak D match, TRBD2 (5 bases). This CDR3 has 14 amino acids. The V gene lost 8 bases and the J gene lost 2 bases, with 16 bases spanning the gap. The CDR3 DNA reads TGTGCCAGCTCTAAACTCGGGGTTGCCTACGAGCAGTACTTC. It specifies CASSKLGVAYEQYF.

This clonotype was found a few times. A read error is possible here, since a much larger clone lies one base away. This rearrangement joins TRBV12-3 or TRBV12-4 to TRBJ2-5; 12 nucleotides align to TRBD2. CDR3 length: 15 amino acids. V lost 5 bases and J lost 11; bases outside the gene matches: 12. The CDR3 coding sequence is TGTGCCAGCAGTCCTAGCGGGGGGGGCAACAATGAGCAGTACTTC. Its protein product is CASSPSGGGNNEQYF.

This clonotype showed up many times. The V gene is TRBV6-5, the J gene TRBJ1-2, with D perhaps matching TRBD1 (6 bases). Looked up from germline, CDR1 is MNHEY and CDR2 is SVGAGI. The V gene lost 0 bases and the J gene lost 0 bases, with 8 bases spanning the gap. The CDR3 is made up of 15 amino acids. The CDR3 DNA is TGTGCCAGCAGTTACTCTAGACAGGCTAACTATGGCTACACCTTC. Its translation: CASSYSRQANYGYTF.

This clonotype was counted a few times. One junction end does not reproduce the germline sequence, and a read error may be involved. This sequence joins TRBV12-3 or TRBV12-4 and TRBJ1-2; perhaps TRBD1 as D (5 bases). The length of the CDR3 is 13 residues. This CDR3 is CASSLESGNGFTF. The CDR3 DNA sequence: TGTGCCAGCAGCCTTGAATCAGGGAATGGCTTCACCTTC.

Only a few counts were recorded for this clonotype. In nucleotides, the CDR3 is TGCGCCAGCAGCTGGTCTCAGGGGAGGGATGGCTACACCTTC. Amino acids: CASSWSQGRDGYTF. The rearrangement uses TRBV5-1 and TRBJ1-2, with a weak D call TRBD1 (6 bases). Trimming cost V 3 bases and J 6 bases, with 15 bases left between them. CDR3 length: 14 residues. Per germline, CDR1 SGHRS and CDR2 YFSETQ.

This clonotype was observed many times. The CDR3, as DNA: TGCGCCAGCAGCTTGGAGGGTAGCGGGGGGCCCAATGAGCAGTTCTTC. Translation gives CASSLEGSGGPNEQFF. This chain joins TRBV5-1 and TRBJ2-1; 10 positions agree with TRBD2. The germline V gene encodes CDR1 SGHRS and CDR2 YFSETQ. J lost 6 bases, V lost 0 bases, and 6 bases had no gene match. The length of the CDR3 is 16 residues.

This clonotype has at least ten counts. The gene calls are TRBV10-3 and TRBJ1-6; D remains unclear. This CDR3 is 17 amino acids long. Trimming stripped 0 bases from V and 1 base from J, with 10 bases between. Germline CDR1 ENHRY, CDR2 SYGVKD. As DNA, the CDR3 is TGTGCCATCAGTGAGTCGGTGGGGATATCCTATAATTCACCCCTCCACTTT. Translated, it gives CAISESVGISYNSPLHF.

This clonotype was seen ten or more times. This chain connects TRBV5-5 to TRBJ2-3, with TRBD2 matching 12 bases. The V and J ends lost 4 bases and 2 bases, in that order; junction bases with no gene match: 5. Germline CDR1 and CDR2: SGHKS and YYEKEE (reference sequence). The CDR3 runs to 16 residues. In DNA, the CDR3 is TGTGCCAGCAGCCCCCTAGCGGGGGGGCACACAGATACGCAGTATTTT. This sequence encodes CASSPLAGGHTDTQYF. The complete variable domain, with remaining parts taken from reference TRBV5-5 and TRBJ2-3, reads DAGVTQSPTHLIKTRGQQVTLRCSPISGHKSVSWYQQVLGQGPQFIFQYYEKEERGRGNFPDRFSARQFPNYSSELNVNALLLGDSALYLCASSPLAGGHTDTQYFGPGTRLTVL.

The chain uses TRBV10-3 and TRBJ1-6, with a possible D match to TRBD1 (6 bases). The CDR3 spans 16 residues. The germline V gene encodes CDR1 ENHRY and CDR2 SYGVKD. The ends were cut back, 0 bases at V and 7 bases at J, with 13 bases in the middle. The CDR3 region has the DNA TGTGCCATCAGTGAGTCGCCGTGGGGGGCCAATTCACCCCTCCACTTT. Translated: CAISESPWGANSPLHF.